Shown below are 8 T cell receptor beta chains from a single sample sequenced in a study of T cells in tuberculosis. Only in-frame clones appear in the TCRdb table, and some are missing; sequencing was by immunoSEQ multiplex PCR. The sample carries 80,000 to 90,000 clones, roughly 90% recorded once. Thawed, overnight-rested PBMC were stained with GMM-loaded CD1B tetramer, viability dye and anti-CD3, then sorted. The lipid loaded on the CD1B tetramers was C32 glucose monomycolate from Rhodococcus equi. Input material: CD1b-GMM tetramer-negative cells sorted from PBMCs. The receptors were sampled from an adult woman with latent tuberculosis.

The V call is TRBV6-4, the J call TRBJ1-6, with 7 bases that match TRBD1. V lost 6 bases and J lost 6; bases outside the gene matches: 8. Looked up from germline, CDR1 is MRHNA and CDR2 is SNTAGT. The CDR3 has 15 amino acids. The CDR3 loop reads CASRRETGVNSPLHF. CDR3 DNA: TGTGCCAGCAGACGGGAAACAGGGGTTAATTCACCCCTCCACTTT.

The rearrangement uses TRBV4-2 and TRBJ2-1; 10 bases agree with TRBD2. CDR1 is LGHNA, CDR2 YNFKEQ, per germline. The CDR3 consists of 17 residues. The J segment lost 0 bases and the V segment lost 2 bases, leaving 4 bases of the junction unmatched. The CDR3 reads CASSQHSGGVSYNEQFF. DNA for the CDR3: TGTGCCAGCAGCCAACACAGCGGGGGGGTCTCCTACAATGAGCAGTTCTTC.

The chain employs TRBV7-9 and TRBJ1-3; D uncertain. Germline CDR1 and CDR2: SEHNR and FQNEAQ (reference sequence). The V end lost 4 bases, the J end lost 2 bases, and 6 bases lay between the germline ends. The CDR3 contains 13 residues. The CDR3 DNA reads as TGTGCCAGCAGCTACGGTACTGGAAACACCATATATTTT. It codes for CASSYGTGNTIYF.

This clone was detected only once. The chain links TRBV6-1 to TRBJ1-2; 9 nucleotides line up with TRBD1. CDR3 length: 16 residues. Germline trimming cut 4 bases from V and 4 bases from J; bases unmatched to any gene: 10. Germline V lookup: CDR1 MNHNS, CDR2 SASEGT. The CDR3 coding sequence is TGTGCCAGCAGTGGGGACAGGGCGCGCGGATCCTATGGCTACACCTTC. It codes for CASSGDRARGSYGYTF.

V gene TRBV2 combines with J gene TRBJ2-5; TRBD2 agrees at 8 bases. Judging by the DNA end, TRBJ2-7 fits better; the J call may be wrong. Germline V gene lookup returns CDR1 SNHLY and CDR2 FYNNEI. The CDR3 contains 15 residues. The CDR3 nucleotides are TGTGCCAGCAGCGCACAGGGACTAGGGCCCTACGAGCAGTACTTC. This gives the protein CASSAQGLGPYEQYF.

In its sample, this clone was seen once. V and J are TRBV5-4 and TRBJ2-1; tentatively, D is TRBD2 (6 bases). The CDR3 runs 15 residues. CDR1 is SGHNT and CDR2 is YYREEE in the germline V gene (reference sequence). The V end was cut by 1 base, the J end by 4 bases, with 12 bases between. CDR3 DNA: TGTGCCAGCAGCTTGAGCGGGCTAGTTTACAATGAGCAGTTCTTC. Encoded protein: CASSLSGLVYNEQFF.

V gene TRBV27 combines with J gene TRBJ1-1, with D maybe TRBD1 (5 bases). Germline CDR1 and CDR2: MNHEY and SMNVEV (reference sequence). Trimming stripped 5 bases from V and 4 bases from J, with 14 bases between. The CDR3 consists of 14 residues. In DNA, the CDR3 is TGTGCCAGCAGTAATCGGACATACGGCACTGAAGCTTTCTTT. It yields the protein CASSNRTYGTEAFF.

The genes are TRBV30 and TRBJ2-1; 8 bases map to TRBD1. Germline CDR1 GTSNPN, CDR2 SVGIG (reference sequence). J was trimmed by 5 bases and V by 0 bases; bases with no gene match: 12. The CDR3 runs to 17 residues. The CDR3: CAWSVSLQGANDNEQFF. CDR3 in DNA: TGTGCCTGGAGTGTATCCCTTCAGGGGGCTAATGACAATGAGCAGTTCTTC.